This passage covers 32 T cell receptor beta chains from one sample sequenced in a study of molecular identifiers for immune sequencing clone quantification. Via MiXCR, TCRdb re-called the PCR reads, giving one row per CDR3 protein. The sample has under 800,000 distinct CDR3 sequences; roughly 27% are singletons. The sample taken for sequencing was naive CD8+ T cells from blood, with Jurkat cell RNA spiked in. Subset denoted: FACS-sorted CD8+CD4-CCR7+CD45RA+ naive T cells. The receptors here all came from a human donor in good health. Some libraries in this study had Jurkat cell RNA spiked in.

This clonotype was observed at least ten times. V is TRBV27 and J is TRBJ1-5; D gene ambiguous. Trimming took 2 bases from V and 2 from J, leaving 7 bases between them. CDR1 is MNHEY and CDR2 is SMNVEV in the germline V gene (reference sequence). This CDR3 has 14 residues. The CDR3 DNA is TGTGCCAGCAGTTTAGTTGTGGGCAATCAGCCCCAGCATTTT. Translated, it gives CASSLVVGNQPQHF.

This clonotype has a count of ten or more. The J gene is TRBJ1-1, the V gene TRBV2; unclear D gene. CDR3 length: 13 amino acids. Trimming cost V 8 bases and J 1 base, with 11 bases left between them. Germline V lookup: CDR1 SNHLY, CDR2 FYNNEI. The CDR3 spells CASHGDSNTEAFF. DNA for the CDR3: TGTGCCAGCCATGGAGACTCGAACACTGAAGCTTTCTTT.

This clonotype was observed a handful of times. The DNA for the CDR3 is TGTGCCAGCAGCTTGGCTACTACCACACAGGGCGGGGAGCTGTTTTTT. Translated, it gives CASSLATTTQGGELFF. The J gene is TRBJ2-2, the V gene TRBV5-4; D may be TRBD1 (6 bases). Trimming took 0 bases from V and 7 from J, leaving 16 bases between them. This CDR3 is 16 amino acids long. The V gene's germline CDR1 is SGHNT and CDR2 YYREEE (reference sequence).

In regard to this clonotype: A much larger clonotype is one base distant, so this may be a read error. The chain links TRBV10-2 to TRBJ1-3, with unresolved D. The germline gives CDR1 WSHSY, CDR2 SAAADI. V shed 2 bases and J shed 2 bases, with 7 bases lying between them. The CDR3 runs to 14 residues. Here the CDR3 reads CASSELMTGNTIYF. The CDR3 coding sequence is TGCGCCAGCAGTGAGCTGATGACTGGAAACACCATATATTTT.

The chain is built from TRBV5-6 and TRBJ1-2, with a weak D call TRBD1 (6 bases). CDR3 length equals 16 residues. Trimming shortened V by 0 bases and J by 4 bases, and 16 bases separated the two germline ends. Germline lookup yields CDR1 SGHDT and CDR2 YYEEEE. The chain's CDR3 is CASSLEGWGLSYGYTF. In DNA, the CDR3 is TGTGCCAGCAGCTTGGAAGGGTGGGGGCTGAGCTATGGCTACACCTTC.

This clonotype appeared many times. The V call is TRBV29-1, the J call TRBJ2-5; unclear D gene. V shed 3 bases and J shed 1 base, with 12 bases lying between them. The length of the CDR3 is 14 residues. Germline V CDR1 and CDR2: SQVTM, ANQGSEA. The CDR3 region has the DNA TGCAGCGTTGAGGAAGGAGAGCGCCAAGAGACCCAGTACTTC. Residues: CSVEEGERQETQYF. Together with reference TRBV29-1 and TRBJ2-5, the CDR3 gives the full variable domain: SAVISQKPSRDICQRGTSLTIQCQVDSQVTMMFWYRQQPGQSLTLIATANQGSEATYESGFVIDKFPISRPNLTFSTLTVSNMSPEDSSIYLCSVEEGERQETQYFGPGTRLLVL.

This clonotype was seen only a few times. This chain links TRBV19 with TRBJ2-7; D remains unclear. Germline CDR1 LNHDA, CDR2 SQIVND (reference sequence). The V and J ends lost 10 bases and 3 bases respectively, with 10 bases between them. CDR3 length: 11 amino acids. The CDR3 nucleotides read TGTGCCACCTCACAACTCTACGAGCAGTACTTC. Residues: CATSQLYEQYF.

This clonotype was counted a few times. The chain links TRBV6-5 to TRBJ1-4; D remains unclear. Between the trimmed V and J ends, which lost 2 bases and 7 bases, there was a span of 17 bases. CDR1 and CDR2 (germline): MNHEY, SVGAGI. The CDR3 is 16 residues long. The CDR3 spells CASSYTYTAGGEKLFF. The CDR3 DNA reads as TGTGCCAGCAGTTACACGTACACGGCGGGAGGTGAAAAACTGTTTTTT.

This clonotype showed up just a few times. The CDR3 region is CASSSPTQRVVNTEAFF. The CDR3 DNA is TGTGCCAGCAGCTCCCCGACACAAAGAGTGGTGAACACTGAAGCTTTCTTT. The chain has TRBV7-9 and TRBJ1-1; D remains ambiguous. This CDR3 contains 17 residues. V gave up 4 bases and J gave up 0 bases, with 18 bases separating them. Germline-derived CDR1 and CDR2 are SEHNR and FQNEAQ (reference sequence).

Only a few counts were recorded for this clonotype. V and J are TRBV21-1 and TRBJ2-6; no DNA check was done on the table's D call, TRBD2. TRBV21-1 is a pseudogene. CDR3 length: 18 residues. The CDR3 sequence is CASSIRAGGPSGANVLTF. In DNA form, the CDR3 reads TGTGCCAGCAGCATACGGGCGGGAGGGCCCTCTGGGGCCAACGTCCTGACTTTC.

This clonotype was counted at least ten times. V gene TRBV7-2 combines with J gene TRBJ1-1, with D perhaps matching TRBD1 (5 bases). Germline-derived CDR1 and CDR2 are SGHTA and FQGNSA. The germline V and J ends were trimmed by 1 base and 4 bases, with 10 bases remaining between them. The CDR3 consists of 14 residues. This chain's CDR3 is CASSLDGAGTEAFF. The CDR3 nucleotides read TGTGCCAGCAGCTTAGATGGGGCGGGCACTGAAGCTTTCTTT.

The CDR3, as DNA: TGTGCCAGCAGCAAAAAAACCGGGACAGTACACCAAGAGACCCAGTACTTC. Translation gives CASSKKTGTVHQETQYF. The genes are TRBV28 and TRBJ2-5, with TRBD1 identical over 7 bases. CDR1 is MDHEN and CDR2 is SYDVKM in the germline V gene. The CDR3 is 17 amino acids. Trimming cost V 6 bases and J 0 bases; bases outside gene matches: 13.

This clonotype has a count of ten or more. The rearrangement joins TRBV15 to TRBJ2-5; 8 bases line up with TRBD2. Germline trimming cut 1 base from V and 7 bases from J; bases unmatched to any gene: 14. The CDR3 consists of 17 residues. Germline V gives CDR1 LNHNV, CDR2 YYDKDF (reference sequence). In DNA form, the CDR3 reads TGTGCCACCAGCAGAGGAGGCGAGAAGGGACTAGGTGCGACCCAGTACTTC. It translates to CATSRGGEKGLGATQYF.

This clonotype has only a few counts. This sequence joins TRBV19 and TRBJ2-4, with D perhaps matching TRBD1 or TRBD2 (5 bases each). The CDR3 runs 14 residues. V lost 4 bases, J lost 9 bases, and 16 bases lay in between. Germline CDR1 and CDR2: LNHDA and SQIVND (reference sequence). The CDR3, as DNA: TGTGCCAGTAGTAAACCGGGACCGATGGGCATTCAGTACTTC. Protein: CASSKPGPMGIQYF. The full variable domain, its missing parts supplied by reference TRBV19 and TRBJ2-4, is DGGITQSPKYLFRKEGQNVTLSCEQNLNHDAMYWYRQDPGQGLRLIYYSQIVNDFQKGDIAEGYSVSREKKESFPLTVTSAQKNPTAFYLCASSKPGPMGIQYFGAGTRLSVL.

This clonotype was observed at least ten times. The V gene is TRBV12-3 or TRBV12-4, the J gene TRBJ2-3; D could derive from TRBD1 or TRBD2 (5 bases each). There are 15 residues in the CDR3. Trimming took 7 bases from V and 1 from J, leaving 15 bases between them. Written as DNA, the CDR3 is TGTGCCAGCACTTCCCGGGACCTACGCACAGATACGCAGTATTTT. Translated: CASTSRDLRTDTQYF.

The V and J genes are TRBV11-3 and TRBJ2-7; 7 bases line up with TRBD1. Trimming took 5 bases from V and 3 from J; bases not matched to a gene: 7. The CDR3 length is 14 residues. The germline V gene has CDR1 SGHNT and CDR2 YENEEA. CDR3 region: CASSASGQNYEQYF. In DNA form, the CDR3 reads TGTGCCAGCAGCGCATCGGGACAGAACTACGAGCAGTACTTC.

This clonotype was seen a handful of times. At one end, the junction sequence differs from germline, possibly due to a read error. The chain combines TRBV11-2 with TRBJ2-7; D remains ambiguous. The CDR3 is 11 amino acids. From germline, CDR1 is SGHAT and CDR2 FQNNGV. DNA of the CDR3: TGTGCCAGCAGCTTAGTCCACGAGCGGTACTTC. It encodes CASSLVHERYF.

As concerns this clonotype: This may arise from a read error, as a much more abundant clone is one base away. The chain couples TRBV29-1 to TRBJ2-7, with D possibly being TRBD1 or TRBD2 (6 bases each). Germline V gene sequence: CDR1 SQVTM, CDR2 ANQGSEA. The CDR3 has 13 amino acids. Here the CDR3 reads CSTSGAEPYERYF. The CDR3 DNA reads TGCAGCACCTCGGGGGCCGAACCCTACGAGCGGTACTTC.

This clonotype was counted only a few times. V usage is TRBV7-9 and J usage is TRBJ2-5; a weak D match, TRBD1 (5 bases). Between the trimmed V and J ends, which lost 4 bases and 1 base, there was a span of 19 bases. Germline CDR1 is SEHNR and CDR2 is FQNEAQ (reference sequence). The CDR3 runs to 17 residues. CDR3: CASSSWGFDSVQETQYF. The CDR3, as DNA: TGTGCCAGCAGCTCGTGGGGCTTCGACAGTGTCCAAGAGACCCAGTACTTC.

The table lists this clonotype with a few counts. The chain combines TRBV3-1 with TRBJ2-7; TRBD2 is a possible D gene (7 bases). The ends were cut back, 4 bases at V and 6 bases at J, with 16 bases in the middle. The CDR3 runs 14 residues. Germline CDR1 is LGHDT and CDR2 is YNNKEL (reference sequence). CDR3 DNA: TGTGCCAGCAGCCCACCTTTGGGAGGGGGCGAGCAGTACTTC. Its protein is CASSPPLGGGEQYF.

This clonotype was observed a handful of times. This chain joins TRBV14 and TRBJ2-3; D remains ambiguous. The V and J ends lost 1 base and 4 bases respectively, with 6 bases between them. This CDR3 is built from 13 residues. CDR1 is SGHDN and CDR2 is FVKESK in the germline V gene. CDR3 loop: CASSQVFADTQYF. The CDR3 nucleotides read TGTGCCAGCAGCCAAGTTTTCGCAGATACGCAGTATTTT.

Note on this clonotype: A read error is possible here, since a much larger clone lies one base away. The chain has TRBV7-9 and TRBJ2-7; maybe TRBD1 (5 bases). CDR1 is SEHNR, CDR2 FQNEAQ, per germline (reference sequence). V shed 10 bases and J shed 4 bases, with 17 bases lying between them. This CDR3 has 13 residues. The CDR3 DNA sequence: TGTGCCAACACCAAAGGGGTGCGGTACGAGCAGTACTTC. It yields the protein CANTKGVRYEQYF.

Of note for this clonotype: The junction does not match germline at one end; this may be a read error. CDR3 residues: CASSQDMGTSGYNAQFF. The DNA of the CDR3 is TGCGCCAGCAGCCAAGATATGGGAACTAGCGGATACAATGCGCAGTTCTTC. This sequence joins TRBV4-3 and TRBJ2-1; 8 nucleotides align to TRBD2. Germline values: CDR1 LGHNA, CDR2 YSLEER. This CDR3 has 17 residues.

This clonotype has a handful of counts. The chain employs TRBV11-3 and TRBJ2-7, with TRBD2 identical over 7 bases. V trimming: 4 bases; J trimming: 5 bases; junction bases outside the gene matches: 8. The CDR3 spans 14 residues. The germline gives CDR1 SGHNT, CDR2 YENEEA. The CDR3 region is CASSSESGRDEQYF. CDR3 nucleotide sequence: TGTGCCAGCAGCTCAGAATCAGGGAGGGACGAGCAGTACTTC.

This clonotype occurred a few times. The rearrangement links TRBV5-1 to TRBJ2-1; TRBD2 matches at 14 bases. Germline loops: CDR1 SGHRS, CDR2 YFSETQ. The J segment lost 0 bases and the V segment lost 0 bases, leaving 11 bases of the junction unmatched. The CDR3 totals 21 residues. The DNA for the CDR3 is TGCGCCAGCAGCTTGGACTCCGGGACTAGCGGGAGTGTAGACTCCTACAATGAGCAGTTCTTC. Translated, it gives CASSLDSGTSGSVDSYNEQFF.

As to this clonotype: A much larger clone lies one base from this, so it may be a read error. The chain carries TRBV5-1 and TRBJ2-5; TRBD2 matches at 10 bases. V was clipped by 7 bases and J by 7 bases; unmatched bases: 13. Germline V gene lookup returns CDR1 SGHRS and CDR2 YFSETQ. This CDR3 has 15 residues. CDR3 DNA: TGCGCCAGCGGATCCGGGACTAGCGCCTCAGTGACCCAGTACTTC. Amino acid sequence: CASGSGTSASVTQYF.

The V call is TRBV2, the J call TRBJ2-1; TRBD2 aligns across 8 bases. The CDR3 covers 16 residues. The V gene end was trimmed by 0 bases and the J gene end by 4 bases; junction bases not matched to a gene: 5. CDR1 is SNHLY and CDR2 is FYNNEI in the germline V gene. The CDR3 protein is CASSEAAGGPYNEQFF. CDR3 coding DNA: TGTGCCAGCAGTGAAGCGGCGGGGGGCCCTTACAATGAGCAGTTCTTC.

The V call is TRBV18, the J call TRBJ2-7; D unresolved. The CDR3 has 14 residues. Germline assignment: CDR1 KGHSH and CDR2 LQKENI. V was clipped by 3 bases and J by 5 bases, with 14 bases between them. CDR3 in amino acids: CASSPASVGDEQYF. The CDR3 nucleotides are TGTGCCAGCTCACCTGCGTCGGTCGGCGACGAGCAGTACTTC.

CDR3 in amino acids: CASSKEGTAYEQYF. The CDR3 DNA sequence: TGTGCCAGCAGCAAAGAGGGGACAGCTTACGAGCAGTACTTC. The chain employs TRBV9 and TRBJ2-7, with TRBD1 identical over 7 bases. After removal of 4 bases from V and 4 bases from J, the junction contained 8 bases not matched to a gene. The CDR3 is 14 residues long. CDR1 and CDR2 from the germline V gene are SGDLS and YYNGEE.

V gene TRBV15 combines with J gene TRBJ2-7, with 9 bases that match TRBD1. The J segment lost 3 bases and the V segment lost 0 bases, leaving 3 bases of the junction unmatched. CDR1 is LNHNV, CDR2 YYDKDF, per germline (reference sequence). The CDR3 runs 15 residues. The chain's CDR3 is CATSRDRGQGYEQYF. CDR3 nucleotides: TGTGCCACCAGCAGAGATAGGGGACAGGGCTACGAGCAGTACTTC.

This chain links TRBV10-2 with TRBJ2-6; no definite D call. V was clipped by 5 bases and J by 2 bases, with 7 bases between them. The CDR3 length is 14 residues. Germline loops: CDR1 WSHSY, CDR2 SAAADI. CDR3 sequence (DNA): TGCGCCAGCAGTCAGGACGCTGGGGCCAACGTCCTGACTTTC. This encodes CASSQDAGANVLTF.

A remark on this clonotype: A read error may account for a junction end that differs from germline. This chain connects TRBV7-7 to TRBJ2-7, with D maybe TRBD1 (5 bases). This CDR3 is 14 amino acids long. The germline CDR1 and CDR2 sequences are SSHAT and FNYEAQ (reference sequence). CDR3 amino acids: CASSLALGVYEQYF. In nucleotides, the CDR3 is TGTGCTAGCAGCTTAGCTTTAGGGGTCTACGAGCAGTACTTC.